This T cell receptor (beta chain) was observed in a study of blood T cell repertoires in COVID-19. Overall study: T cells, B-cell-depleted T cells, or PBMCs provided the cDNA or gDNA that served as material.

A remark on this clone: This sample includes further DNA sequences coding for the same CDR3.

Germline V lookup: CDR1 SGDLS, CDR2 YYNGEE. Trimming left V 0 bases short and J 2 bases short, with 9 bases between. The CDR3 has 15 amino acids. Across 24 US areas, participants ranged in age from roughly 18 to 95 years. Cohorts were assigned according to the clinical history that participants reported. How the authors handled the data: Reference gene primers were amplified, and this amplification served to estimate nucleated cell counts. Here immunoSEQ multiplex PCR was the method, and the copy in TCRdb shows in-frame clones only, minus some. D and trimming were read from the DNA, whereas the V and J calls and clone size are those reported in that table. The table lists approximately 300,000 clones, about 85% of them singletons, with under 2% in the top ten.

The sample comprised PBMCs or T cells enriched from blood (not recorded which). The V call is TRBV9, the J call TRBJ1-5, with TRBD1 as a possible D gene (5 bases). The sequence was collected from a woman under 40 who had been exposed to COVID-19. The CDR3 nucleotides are TGTGCCAGCAGCGTAGGCCAGGGTGGCAATCAGCCCCAGCATTTT. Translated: CASSVGQGGNQPQHF.